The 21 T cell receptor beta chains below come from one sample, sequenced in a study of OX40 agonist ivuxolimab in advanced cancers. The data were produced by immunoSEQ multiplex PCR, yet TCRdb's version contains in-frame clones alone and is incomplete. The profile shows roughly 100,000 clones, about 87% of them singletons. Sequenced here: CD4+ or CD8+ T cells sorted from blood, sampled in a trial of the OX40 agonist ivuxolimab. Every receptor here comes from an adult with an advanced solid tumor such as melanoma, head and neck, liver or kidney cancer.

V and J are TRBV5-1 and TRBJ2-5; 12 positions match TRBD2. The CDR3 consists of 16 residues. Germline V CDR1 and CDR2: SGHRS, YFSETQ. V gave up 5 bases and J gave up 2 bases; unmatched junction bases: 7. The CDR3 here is CASRRSSGGVQETQYF. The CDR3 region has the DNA TGCGCCAGCAGAAGGTCTAGCGGGGGGGTTCAAGAGACCCAGTACTTC.

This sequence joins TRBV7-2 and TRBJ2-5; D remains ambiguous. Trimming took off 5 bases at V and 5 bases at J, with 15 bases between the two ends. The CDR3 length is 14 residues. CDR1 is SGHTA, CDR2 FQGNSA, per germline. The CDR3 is CASSPQKGGETQYF. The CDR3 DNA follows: TGTGCCAGCAGCCCCCAAAAGGGTGGGGAGACCCAGTACTTC.

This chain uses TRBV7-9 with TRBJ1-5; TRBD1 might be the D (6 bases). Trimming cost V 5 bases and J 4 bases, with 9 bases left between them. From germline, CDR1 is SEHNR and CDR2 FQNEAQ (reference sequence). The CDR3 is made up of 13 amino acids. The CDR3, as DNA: TGTGCCAGCAGCCGGGACACAAATCAGCCCCAGCATTTT. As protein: CASSRDTNQPQHF.

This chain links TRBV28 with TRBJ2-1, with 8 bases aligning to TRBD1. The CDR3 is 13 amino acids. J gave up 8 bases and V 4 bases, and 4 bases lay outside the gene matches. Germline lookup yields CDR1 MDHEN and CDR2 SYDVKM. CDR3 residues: CASSSGQGDEQFF. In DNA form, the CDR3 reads TGTGCCAGCAGTTCCGGACAGGGCGATGAGCAGTTCTTC.

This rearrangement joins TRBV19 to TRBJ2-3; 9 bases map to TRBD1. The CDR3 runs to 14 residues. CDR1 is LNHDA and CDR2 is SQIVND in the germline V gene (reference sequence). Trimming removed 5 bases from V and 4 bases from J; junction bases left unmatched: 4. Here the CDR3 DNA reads TGTGCCAGTAGTGGGGACAGGGTTTCAGATACGCAGTATTTT. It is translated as CASSGDRVSDTQYF. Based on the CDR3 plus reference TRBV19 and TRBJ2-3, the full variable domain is DGGITQSPKYLFRKEGQNVTLSCEQNLNHDAMYWYRQDPGQGLRLIYYSQIVNDFQKGDIAEGYSVSREKKESFPLTVTSAQKNPTAFYLCASSGDRVSDTQYFGPGTRLTVL.

CDR3 in DNA: TGTGCCACCAGCAAGGGGACGGCGGGGGATCAGCCCCAGCATTTT. It encodes CATSKGTAGDQPQHF. The chain combines TRBV15 with TRBJ1-5, with D possibly matching TRBD1 (5 bases). The germline V gene has CDR1 LNHNV and CDR2 YYDKDF (reference sequence). Deletions cut 4 bases from V and 5 bases from J, with 15 bases between. This CDR3 is built from 15 residues.

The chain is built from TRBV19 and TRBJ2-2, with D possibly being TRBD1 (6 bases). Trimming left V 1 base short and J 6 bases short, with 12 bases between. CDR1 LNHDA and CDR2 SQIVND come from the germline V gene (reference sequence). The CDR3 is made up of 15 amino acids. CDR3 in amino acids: CASSIGGRGSGELFF. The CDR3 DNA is TGTGCCAGTAGTATAGGCGGCAGGGGCTCCGGGGAGCTGTTTTTT.

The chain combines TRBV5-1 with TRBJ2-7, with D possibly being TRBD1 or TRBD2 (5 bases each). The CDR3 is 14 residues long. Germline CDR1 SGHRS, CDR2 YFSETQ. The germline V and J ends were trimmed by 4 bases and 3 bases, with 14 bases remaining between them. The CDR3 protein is CASSGTGTFYEQYF. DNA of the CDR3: TGCGCCAGCAGCGGGACCGGGACCTTCTACGAGCAGTACTTC.

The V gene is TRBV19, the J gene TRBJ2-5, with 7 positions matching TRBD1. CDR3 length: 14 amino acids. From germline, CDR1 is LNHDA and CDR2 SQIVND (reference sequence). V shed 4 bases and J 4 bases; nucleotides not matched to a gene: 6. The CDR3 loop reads CASSTQGVGETQYF. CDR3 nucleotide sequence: TGTGCCAGTAGTACTCAGGGGGTGGGAGAGACCCAGTACTTC. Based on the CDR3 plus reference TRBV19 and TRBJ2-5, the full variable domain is DGGITQSPKYLFRKEGQNVTLSCEQNLNHDAMYWYRQDPGQGLRLIYYSQIVNDFQKGDIAEGYSVSREKKESFPLTVTSAQKNPTAFYLCASSTQGVGETQYFGPGTRLLVL.

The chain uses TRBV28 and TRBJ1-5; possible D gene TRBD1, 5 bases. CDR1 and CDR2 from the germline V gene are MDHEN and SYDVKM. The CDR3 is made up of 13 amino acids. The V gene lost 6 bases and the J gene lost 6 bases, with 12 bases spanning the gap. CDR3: CASSGTYGQPQHF. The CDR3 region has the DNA TGTGCCAGCAGCGGGACGTACGGTCAGCCCCAGCATTTT.

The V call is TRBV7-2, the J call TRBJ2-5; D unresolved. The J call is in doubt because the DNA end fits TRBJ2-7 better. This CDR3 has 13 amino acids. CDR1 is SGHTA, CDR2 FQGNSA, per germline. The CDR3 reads CASSSPGPYEQYF. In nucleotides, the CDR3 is TGTGCCAGCAGCTCACCAGGCCCCTACGAGCAGTACTTC.

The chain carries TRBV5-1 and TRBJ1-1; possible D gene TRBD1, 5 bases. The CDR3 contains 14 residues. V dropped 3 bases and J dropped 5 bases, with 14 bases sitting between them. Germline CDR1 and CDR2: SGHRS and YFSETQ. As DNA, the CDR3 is TGCGCCAGCAGCTCGGACGCAGGGCGGACTGAAGCTTTCTTT. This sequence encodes CASSSDAGRTEAFF.

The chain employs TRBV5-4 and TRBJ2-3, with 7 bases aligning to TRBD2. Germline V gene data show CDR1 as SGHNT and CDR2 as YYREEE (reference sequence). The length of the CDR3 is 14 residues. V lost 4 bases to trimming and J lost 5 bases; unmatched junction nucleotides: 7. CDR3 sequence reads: CASSPLASGDTQYF. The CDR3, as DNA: TGTGCCAGCAGCCCGTTGGCTAGCGGAGATACGCAGTATTTT.

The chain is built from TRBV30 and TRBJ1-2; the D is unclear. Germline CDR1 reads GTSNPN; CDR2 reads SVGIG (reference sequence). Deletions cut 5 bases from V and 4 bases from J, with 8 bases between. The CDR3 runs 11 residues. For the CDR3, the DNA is TGTGCCTGGCTCCGACCCTATGGCTACACCTTC. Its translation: CAWLRPYGYTF.

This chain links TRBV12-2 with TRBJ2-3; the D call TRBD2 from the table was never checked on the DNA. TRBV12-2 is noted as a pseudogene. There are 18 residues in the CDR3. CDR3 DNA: TGTGCAAGTCGCTCCACTCGAAGGGAGGGGCCAAGCGCAGATACGCAGTATTTT. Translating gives CASRSTRREGPSADTQYF.

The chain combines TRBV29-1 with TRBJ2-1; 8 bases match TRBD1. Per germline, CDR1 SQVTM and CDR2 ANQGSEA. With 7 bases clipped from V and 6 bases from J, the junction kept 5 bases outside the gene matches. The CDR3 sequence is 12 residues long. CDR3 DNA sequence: TGCAGCGCAGAGGACAGGGTCAATGAGCAGTTCTTC. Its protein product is CSAEDRVNEQFF.

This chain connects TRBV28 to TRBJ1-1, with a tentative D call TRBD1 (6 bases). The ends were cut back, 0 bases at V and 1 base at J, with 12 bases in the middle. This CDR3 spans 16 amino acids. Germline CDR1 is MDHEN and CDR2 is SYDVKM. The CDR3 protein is CASSLWGAGENTEAFF. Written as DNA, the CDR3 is TGTGCCAGCAGTTTATGGGGTGCAGGGGAGAACACTGAAGCTTTCTTT.

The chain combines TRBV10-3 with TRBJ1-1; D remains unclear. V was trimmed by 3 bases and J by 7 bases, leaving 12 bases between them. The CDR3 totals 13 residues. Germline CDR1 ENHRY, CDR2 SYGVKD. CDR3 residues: CAISDPQRGEAFF. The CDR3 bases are TGTGCCATCAGTGACCCCCAACGTGGTGAAGCTTTCTTT.

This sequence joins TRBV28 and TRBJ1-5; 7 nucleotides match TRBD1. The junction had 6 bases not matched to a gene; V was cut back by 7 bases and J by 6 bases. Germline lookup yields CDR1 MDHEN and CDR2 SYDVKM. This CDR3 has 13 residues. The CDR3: CASNRQGGQPQHF. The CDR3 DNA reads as TGTGCCAGCAATAGACAGGGAGGTCAGCCCCAGCATTTT.

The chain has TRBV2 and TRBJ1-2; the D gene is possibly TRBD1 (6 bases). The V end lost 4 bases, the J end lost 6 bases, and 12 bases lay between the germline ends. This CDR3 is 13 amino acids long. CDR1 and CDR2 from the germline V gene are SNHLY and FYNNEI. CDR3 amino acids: CASSALGQNGYTF. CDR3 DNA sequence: TGTGCCAGCAGTGCCCTAGGACAGAATGGCTACACCTTC.

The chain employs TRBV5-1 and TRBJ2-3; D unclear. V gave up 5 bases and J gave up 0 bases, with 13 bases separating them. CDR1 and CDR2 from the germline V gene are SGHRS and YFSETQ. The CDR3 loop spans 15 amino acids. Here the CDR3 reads CASSAGASSTDTQYF. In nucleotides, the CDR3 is TGCGCCAGCAGTGCTGGTGCCTCTAGCACAGATACGCAGTATTTT.